This T cell receptor beta chain was documented in a study of T cell repertoires in cytomegalovirus infection. Study-level information: Use of recently identified HLA-C-restricted and well-studied HLA-B-restricted CMV epitopes was part of the study. In public TCR beta signatures, there were indications of both CMV infection and matching HLA type. Study results and limitations: Within the response measured ex vivo, HLA-C-restricted CMV-specific TCR beta clonotypes were dominant.

TCRdb itself ran the reads through MiXCR, one entry per CDR3 protein. The sample carries about 700,000 distinct CDR3 sequences, roughly 36% recorded once. This clonotype was recorded at least ten times. What it binds is unknown. This receptor was taken from a human donor in good health (CMV status not recorded). Some clones in this sample may be carry-over from other donors' samples. This specimen consisted of cultured PBMCs, obtained from culture after CMV antigen stimulation.

The CDR3 here is CASSQAAGSGNTIYF. CDR3 coding DNA: TGTGCCAGCAGCCAGGCAGCGGGCTCTGGAAACACCATATATTTT. The chain uses TRBV7-6 and TRBJ1-3; no reliable D call. The CDR3 is made up of 15 amino acids. With 5 bases removed from V and 0 bases from J, the gap between germline ends came to 11 bases. Germline V lookup: CDR1 SGHVS, CDR2 FNYEAQ.